A selection of T cell receptor beta chains follows, all from one sample in a study of spatial heterogeneity in lung cancer. Via MiXCR, TCRdb re-called the 5' RACE reads, giving one row per CDR3 protein. The table lists over 10,000 distinct CDR3 sequences, about 5% of them singletons. The source was lung tumor tissue, collected at surgery. The receptors stem from a male donor with early-stage non-small cell lung cancer. CDR3s include the opening cysteine and the closing phenylalanine or tryptophan. Each record gives: clone size, D gene, V gene, J gene, CDR3 length, CDR3 DNA, CDR3 protein. A D gene is named only where the DNA matches it firmly. Some rows have no size entry. The others give once, few or many, or a class for an expanded clone.

>many|TRBD1|TRBV2|TRBJ2-5|15
TGTGCCAGCAGTGAACAAAGGACAGGAAGAGAGACCCAGTACTTC
CASSEQRTGRETQYF
>NA|NA|TRBV5-1|TRBJ2-3|11
TGCGCCAGCAGAGAGGCAGATACGCAGTATTTT
CASREADTQYF
>many|NA|TRBV4-1|TRBJ1-1|14
TGCGCCAGCAGCCAAGGGCCCGCGGACGGTGAAGCTTTCTTT
CASSQGPADGEAFF
>many|NA|TRBV6-5|TRBJ1-1|13
TGTGCCAGCAGTTGGGAGTCATACACTGAAGCTTTCTTT
CASSWESYTEAFF
>many|NA|TRBV12-3/TRBV12-4|TRBJ1-4|15
TGTGCCAGCAGTTTTGGTTCGGCAGGGAACGAAAAACTGTTTTTT
CASSFGSAGNEKLFF
>many|NA|TRBV7-2|TRBJ1-4|15
TGTGCCAGCAGCTTATATGGAGGGAATGGGGAAAAACTGTTTTTT
CASSLYGGNGEKLFF
>many|TRBD2|TRBV6-1|TRBJ2-1|15
TGTGCCAGCAGTGGGGAGGGGACCTCCTACAATGAGCAGTTCTTC
CASSGEGTSYNEQFF
>many|NA|TRBV24-1|TRBJ2-6|18
TGTGCCACCAGTGGCCCGGAGAACAGATATTCTGGGGCCAACGTCCTGACTTTC
CATSGPENRYSGANVLTF
>few|TRBD2|TRBV7-2|TRBJ2-1|16
TGTGCCAGCAGCTCCGGACTAGCGGGGGCCCACAATGAGCAGTTCTTC
CASSSGLAGAHNEQFF
>medium-sized|NA|TRBV10-2|TRBJ1-6|17
TGCGCCAGCAGTGAGTGGAAGAGGGACGGACATAATTCACCCCTCCACTTT
CASSEWKRDGHNSPLHF
>many|TRBD2|TRBV7-7|TRBJ2-3|13
TGTGCTAGCAGCCCGTCACTAGCGGGAGGGCAGTATTTT
CASSPSLAGGQYF
>many|NA|TRBV18|TRBJ1-1|13
TGTGCCAGCTCGGGGGGGTTGAACACTGAAGCTTTCTTT
CASSGGLNTEAFF
>many|NA|TRBV7-3|TRBJ2-3|15
TGTGCCAGCAGCGTAAGCTTAGTAGAAACAGATACGCAGTATTTT
CASSVSLVETDTQYF
>medium-sized|NA|TRBV27|TRBJ2-2|15
TGTGCCAGCAGAGAGACCGGGAACCCCACCGGGGAGCTGTTTTTT
CASRETGNPTGELFF
>medium-sized|TRBD1|TRBV6-2/TRBV6-3|TRBJ2-2|15
TGTGCCAGCAGTTCACAGGGGGCGGGCACCGGGGAGCTGTTTTTT
CASSSQGAGTGELFF
>medium-sized|TRBD2|TRBV5-1|TRBJ2-1|15
TGCGCCAGCAGCCCGGGACTAGCGGGGGGCAGTGAGCAGTTCTTC
CASSPGLAGGSEQFF
>many|TRBD2|TRBV27|TRBJ2-1|15
TGTGCCAGCAGTCCACTAGCGGGAGGAGTCAATGAGCAGTTCTTC
CASSPLAGGVNEQFF
>many|NA|TRBV28|TRBJ2-6|17
TGTGCCAGCACCCGGGGGGCGGGCGACTCTGGGGCCAACGTCCTGACTTTC
CASTRGAGDSGANVLTF
>many|NA|TRBV5-1|TRBJ1-1|15
TGCGCCAGCAGCTTGGATCGAGAGGATAACACTGAAGCTTTCTTT
CASSLDREDNTEAFF
>many|NA|TRBV11-3|TRBJ1-5|15
TGTGCCAGCAGCTTAGATAGACTGAGTAATCAGCCCCAGCATTTT
CASSLDRLSNQPQHF
>medium-sized|TRBD1|TRBV12-3/TRBV12-4|TRBJ2-5|15
TGTGCCAGTACTACCGGGACAGGGCCAGGCCGGACCCAGTACTTC
CASTTGTGPGRTQYF
>many|NA|TRBV13|TRBJ1-5|14
TGTGCCAGCAGCTTCAGGGGCGGCAATCAGCCCCAGCATTTT
CASSFRGGNQPQHF